Listed below are T cell receptor beta chains from one sample, sequenced in a study of CD8 T cells in ankylosing spondylitis. MiXCR, applied by TCRdb to the 5' RACE reads, yields one record per CDR3 protein. The profile shows about 350,000 distinct CDR3 sequences, 20% of them singletons. Sequencing was performed on blood, either unsorted or a sorted T cell fraction (not recorded which). These receptors originate from a male donor with ankylosing spondylitis or in good health (not recorded which). Each CDR3 is given with its conserved first and last residue. D genes are given only for firm matches. Only some rows state a clone size, as once, few, many or a class for expanded clones.

size,V,J,D,CDR3,DNA
-,TRBV7-7,TRBJ2-1,TRBD2,CASSLSLAGIHEQFF,TGTGCTAGCAGCTTAAGTCTAGCGGGGATTCATGAGCAGTTCTTC
-,TRBV29-1,TRBJ1-4,-,CSVVDEKLFF,TGCAGCGTTGTGGATGAAAAACTGTTTTTT
-,TRBV7-9,TRBJ2-7,-,CASSLLQGQVHEQYF,TGTGCCAGCAGCTTACTCCAGGGTCAGGTCCACGAGCAGTACTTC
-,TRBV7-9,TRBJ2-5,-,CASSTHQDSKLETQYF,TGTGCCAGCAGCACCCACCAGGACAGTAAATTGGAGACCCAGTACTTC
many,TRBV12-3/TRBV12-4,TRBJ2-7,TRBD1,CASSPGQGLYEQYF,TGTGCCAGCAGTCCGGGACAGGGGCTCTACGAGCAGTACTTC
-,TRBV5-1,TRBJ2-5,-,CASSLFGWFAEYF,TGCGCCAGCAGCTTGTTCGGGTGGTTTGCCGAGTACTTC
-,TRBV29-1,TRBJ2-2,-,CSVRGSGGELFF,TGCAGCGTTCGGGGGAGTGGCGGGGAGCTGTTTTTT
-,TRBV4-1,TRBJ2-1,TRBD1,CASSQVVGRGHYEQFF,TGCGCCAGCAGCCAAGTTGTGGGCAGGGGGCATTATGAGCAGTTCTTC
-,TRBV20-1,TRBJ1-2,TRBD1,CSARPRGSNYGYTF,TGCAGTGCTAGGCCCAGGGGGTCCAACTATGGCTACACCTTC
few,TRBV10-3,TRBJ2-1,TRBD1,CAISDGDRYNEQFF,TGTGCCATCAGTGACGGGGACAGATACAATGAGCAGTTCTTC
few,TRBV29-1,TRBJ2-1,TRBD1,CSVEGQGIFRQRFF,TGCAGCGTCGAAGGACAGGGCATTTTTCGTCAGAGGTTCTTC
few,TRBV7-3,TRBJ1-5,-,CASSWTQGGRNQPQHF,TGTGCCAGCAGCTGGACACAGGGCGGAAGGAATCAGCCCCAGCATTTT
few,TRBV7-9,TRBJ2-7,TRBD1,CASSPRTGDFYEQYF,TGTGCCAGCAGCCCCCGTACAGGGGATTTCTACGAGCAGTACTTC
-,TRBV30,TRBJ1-1,-,CAWSVPKGTEAFF,TGTGCCTGGAGTGTACCAAAGGGAACTGAAGCTTTCTTT
-,TRBV20-1,TRBJ1-6,-,CSARDLTGYNSPLHF,TGCAGTGCTAGAGATCTCACAGGGTATAATTCACCCCTCCACTTT
few,TRBV7-8,TRBJ2-3,-,CASSATGPYTDTQYF,TGTGCCAGCAGCGCTACAGGCCCCTACACAGATACGCAGTATTTT
-,TRBV29-1,TRBJ2-1,TRBD2,CSVGAGNSYNEQFF,TGCAGCGTTGGAGCGGGGAACTCCTACAATGAGCAGTTCTTC
-,TRBV12-3/TRBV12-4,TRBJ2-4,TRBD1,CASSPWDRSIAKNIQYF,TGTGCCAGCAGTCCCTGGGACAGAAGTATAGCCAAAAACATTCAGTACTTC
few,TRBV12-3/TRBV12-4,TRBJ2-7,TRBD2,CASSFRLAGDLYEQYF,TGTGCCAGCAGTTTCCGACTAGCGGGGGACCTCTACGAGCAGTACTTC
-,TRBV5-1,TRBJ2-1,-,CASSPRGPLDEQFF,TGCGCCAGCAGCCCCAGGGGCCCGCTAGATGAGCAGTTCTTC
few,TRBV28,TRBJ2-4,-,CASSWGGGLKAKNIQYF,TGTGCCAGCAGTTGGGGAGGGGGTCTAAAAGCCAAAAACATTCAGTACTTC
few,TRBV2,TRBJ2-5,-,CAGRQNQETQYF,TGTGCCGGACGACAGAACCAAGAGACCCAGTACTTC